Detailed here is one TCR beta chain. Its antigen is unknown. A single record per CDR3 protein comes from TCRdb applying MiXCR to the 5' RACE reads. The profile shows roughly 1,500,000 distinct CDR3 sequences, about 32% of them singletons. This entry is derived from a study of identical twins. General study points: Sequences that were beta out-of-frame showed weaker excess twin sharing. A cross-sectional statistical analysis, not follow-up of the same donors, supported the conclusions.

The CDR3 spans 15 residues. Germline V gene data show CDR1 as ENHRY and CDR2 as SYGVKD. The chain carries TRBV10-3 and TRBJ2-4, with D perhaps being TRBD1 or TRBD2 (5 bases each). The end of the DNA aligns better with TRBJ2-5, so the J call may be wrong. This receptor was identified in a newborn girl in good health. Sequenced material: cord blood. CDR3 sequence: CAISPLSGPPETQYF. The DNA for the CDR3 is TGTGCCATCTCCCCGCTCTCGGGGCCCCCGGAGACCCAGTACTTC.